The following is a T cell receptor beta chain sequence with its context. The antigen is undetermined. Cells designated naive CD8 were CD45RO-negative and were positively selected for CCR7, with terminally differentiated effector memory CD45RA+ cells excluded. These data are taken from a study of shared clonotypes between healthy human individuals. The study, taken as a whole, reports: The four-donor shared clonotypes exceeded non-shared clonotypes in generation probability, with non-shared ones scoring lower. A handful of donors showed sharing of approximately 4.7% of naive CD4 clonotypes. Estimated richness values were generally larger in naive subsets than in memory subsets.

Assay used: immunoSEQ multiplex PCR; TCRdb lists only in-frame clones, some missing. The repertoire holds about 2.1 million clones, with roughly 95% as singletons. J lost 2 bases, V lost 5 bases, and 9 bases had no gene match. Germline V gives CDR1 MNHEY, CDR2 SMNVEV (reference sequence). This CDR3 spans 16 amino acids. The receptor was isolated from a man younger than 35 in good health. Some clones in this sample may be carry-over from other donors' samples. The chain carries TRBV27 and TRBJ1-1, with 9 bases aligning to TRBD1. The material sequenced was naive CD8+ T cells from PBMCs. CDR3 residues: CASSPLTGGGNTEAFF. DNA of the CDR3: TGTGCCAGCAGTCCACTTACAGGGGGCGGAAACACTGAAGCTTTCTTT.